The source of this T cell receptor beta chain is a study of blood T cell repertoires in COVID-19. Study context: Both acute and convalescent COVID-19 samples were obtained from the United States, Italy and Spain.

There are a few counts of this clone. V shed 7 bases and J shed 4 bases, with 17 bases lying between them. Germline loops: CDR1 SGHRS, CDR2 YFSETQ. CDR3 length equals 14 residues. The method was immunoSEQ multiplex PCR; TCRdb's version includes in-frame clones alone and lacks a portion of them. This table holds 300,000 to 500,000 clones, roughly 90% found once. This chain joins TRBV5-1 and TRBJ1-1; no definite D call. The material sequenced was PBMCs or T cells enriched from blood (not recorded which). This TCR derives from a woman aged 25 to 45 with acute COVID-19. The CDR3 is CASAGSPMATEAFF. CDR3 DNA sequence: TGCGCCAGCGCCGGGAGCCCTATGGCCACTGAAGCTTTCTTT.